Listed here are 18 T cell receptor beta chains from one sample, sequenced in a study of blood T cell repertoires in COVID-19. Sequencing used immunoSEQ multiplex PCR; TCRdb keeps in-frame clones, though not all of them. The sample lists 35,000 to 55,000 clones, over 75% seen once, with 10% to 15% in the top ten. The sequenced sample was peripheral blood. The receptors were gathered from a human donor in a cohort sampled during active COVID-19.

The genes are TRBV28 and TRBJ2-7, with D hard to call. Trimming pared 8 bases from V and 6 bases from J, leaving 11 bases between. Germline loops: CDR1 MDHEN, CDR2 SYDVKM. This CDR3 is 11 amino acids long. CDR3 DNA sequence: TGTGCCAGCCGAACCCGGTCCGAGCAGTACTTC. Protein: CASRTRSEQYF.

V is TRBV25-1 and J is TRBJ2-5, with D unresolved. The ends were cut back, 6 bases at V and 2 bases at J, with 16 bases in the middle. In germline, CDR1 is MGHDK, CDR2 SYGVNS. CDR3 size: 15 residues. The CDR3 nucleotides read TGTGCCAGCAGCGCACCGAGCCGCGGACAAGAGACCCAGTACTTC. This sequence encodes CASSAPSRGQETQYF.

The V and J genes are TRBV9 and TRBJ1-1; no clear D gene. The ends were cut back, 0 bases at V and 1 base at J, with 4 bases in the middle. CDR1 and CDR2 (germline): SGDLS, YYNGEE. The CDR3 is 13 amino acids. The CDR3 sequence is CASSVDGNTEAFF. The CDR3 region has the DNA TGTGCCAGCAGCGTAGACGGGAACACTGAAGCTTTCTTT.

J is TRBJ2-7 and V is TRBV2; weak D call: TRBD2 (5 bases). Germline loops: CDR1 SNHLY, CDR2 FYNNEI. This CDR3 has 12 residues. Between the trimmed V and J ends, which lost 8 bases and 2 bases, there was a span of 10 bases. Here the CDR3 reads CASGLKTYEQYF. CDR3 DNA: TGTGCCAGCGGACTGAAAACCTACGAGCAGTACTTC.

The rearrangement joins TRBV9 to TRBJ1-6, with D unresolved. The CDR3 has 14 amino acids. Germline V gene sequence: CDR1 SGDLS, CDR2 YYNGEE. Trimming pared 0 bases from V and 7 bases from J, leaving 8 bases between. The CDR3 here is CASSVGEPNSPLHF. In DNA form, the CDR3 reads TGTGCCAGCAGCGTAGGGGAGCCGAATTCACCCCTCCACTTT.

The chain combines TRBV5-1 with TRBJ2-5, with unresolved D. CDR3 length: 15 residues. The V gene's germline CDR1 is SGHRS and CDR2 YFSETQ. V dropped 5 bases and J dropped 0 bases, with 14 bases sitting between them. In DNA, the CDR3 is TGCGCCAGCAGGGCTACAGCTGCTTACCAAGAGACCCAGTACTTC. As protein: CASRATAAYQETQYF. The whole variable domain, remainder taken from reference TRBV5-1 and TRBJ2-5, is KAGVTQTPRYLIKTRGQQVTLSCSPISGHRSVSWYQQTPGQGLQFLFEYFSETQRNKGNFPGRFSGRQFSNSRSEMNVSTLELGDSALYLCASRATAAYQETQYFGPGTRLLVL.

The V call is TRBV24-1, the J call TRBJ1-5; D unclear. Trimming left V 3 bases short and J 3 bases short, with 11 bases between. This CDR3 is 15 amino acids long. CDR1 and CDR2 from the germline V gene are KGHDR and SFDVKD. CDR3 sequence: CATSDGSGYNQPQHF. CDR3 in DNA: TGTGCCACCAGTGATGGGTCGGGGTACAATCAGCCCCAGCATTTT.

This rearrangement joins TRBV6-5 to TRBJ1-1; 12 bases are shared with TRBD1. Germline-derived CDR1 and CDR2 are MNHEY and SVGAGI. The CDR3 is 15 amino acids. J gave up 2 bases and V 4 bases, and 2 bases lay outside the gene matches. This CDR3 reads CASSFGTGGNTEAFF. In DNA form, the CDR3 reads TGTGCCAGCAGTTTCGGGACAGGGGGCAACACTGAAGCTTTCTTT.

The CDR3 is CASSLLLGAEAFF. The CDR3 nucleotides read TGTGCCAGCAGTTTACTCCTAGGGGCTGAAGCTTTCTTT. The rearrangement links TRBV27 to TRBJ1-1; D possibly corresponds to TRBD1 (5 bases). Trimming cost V 2 bases and J 6 bases, with 10 bases left between them. The CDR3 spans 13 residues. Germline values: CDR1 MNHEY, CDR2 SMNVEV (reference sequence).

Only one count was recorded for this clone. The chain carries TRBV7-6 and TRBJ2-3, with D unclear. The CDR3 runs to 14 residues. Trimming removed 0 bases from V and 0 bases from J, with 4 bases in between. Germline values: CDR1 SGHVS, CDR2 FNYEAQ. CDR3 in DNA: TGTGCCAGCAGCTTAGCCAGAAGCACAGATACGCAGTATTTT. Its translation: CASSLARSTDTQYF.

The chain carries TRBV9 and TRBJ1-1; 10 nucleotides line up with TRBD1. Germline assignment: CDR1 SGDLS and CDR2 YYNGEE. The CDR3 loop spans 16 amino acids. V lost 2 bases, J lost 4 bases, and 8 bases stayed unmatched. This CDR3 reads CASSVSGQGSFTEAFF. DNA of the CDR3: TGTGCCAGCAGCGTCTCGGGACAGGGGAGTTTCACTGAAGCTTTCTTT.

The chain employs TRBV9 and TRBJ2-1, with TRBD2 as a possible D gene (6 bases). Trimming removed 3 bases at V and 8 bases at J, with 12 bases between. The CDR3 has 13 residues. Germline lookup yields CDR1 SGDLS and CDR2 YYNGEE. The CDR3 loop is CASSAGGVDEQFF. For the CDR3, the DNA is TGTGCCAGCAGCGCCGGGGGAGTAGATGAGCAGTTCTTC.

This clone was counted once. This chain links TRBV6-5 with TRBJ2-7; unclear D gene. The germline CDR1 and CDR2 sequences are MNHEY and SVGAGI. The CDR3 is made up of 15 amino acids. V lost 4 bases and J lost 4, with 17 bases in between. The CDR3: CASSSDWSLLYEQYF. CDR3 nucleotides: TGTGCCAGCAGTTCCGACTGGAGCCTCCTATACGAGCAGTACTTC.

This clone turned up a few times. The chain uses TRBV28 and TRBJ1-5; possible D gene TRBD1, 5 bases. Germline V gives CDR1 MDHEN, CDR2 SYDVKM. The CDR3 is 17 residues long. Between the trimmed V and J ends, which lost 6 bases and 6 bases, there was a span of 24 bases. The CDR3 sequence is CASRPGGFHSSSQPQHF. In DNA, the CDR3 is TGTGCCAGCAGACCTGGGGGGTTCCACAGTTCCAGTCAGCCCCAGCATTTT.

The rearrangement links TRBV19 to TRBJ1-2, with a possible D match to TRBD1 (6 bases). Germline CDR1 is LNHDA and CDR2 is SQIVND (reference sequence). Trimming cost V 7 bases and J 7 bases, with 16 bases left between them. The CDR3 consists of 13 residues. The CDR3 nucleotides read TGTGCCAGTATGACTCAGGGGAACAGTGGCTACACCTTC. It specifies CASMTQGNSGYTF.

CDR3 coding DNA: TGTGCCTGGAGTCCATCGACACCTTCGTCAAGGGCTTTCTTT. This codes for CAWSPSTPSSRAFF. V is TRBV30 and J is TRBJ1-1; D gene ambiguous. The V gene lost 2 bases and the J gene lost 11 bases, with 21 bases spanning the gap. Germline values: CDR1 GTSNPN, CDR2 SVGIG (reference sequence). The CDR3 runs 14 residues.

The CDR3 reads CASSPQQGVNTEAFF. The CDR3 bases are TGTGCCAGTAGTCCCCAACAGGGAGTGAACACTGAAGCTTTCTTT. The chain has TRBV19 and TRBJ1-1; possible D gene TRBD1, 6 bases. Germline V CDR1 and CDR2: LNHDA, SQIVND (reference sequence). CDR3 length: 15 residues. The V gene lost 5 bases and the J gene lost 0 bases, with 13 bases spanning the gap.

The V gene is TRBV19, the J gene TRBJ1-4; D uncertain. Germline loops: CDR1 LNHDA, CDR2 SQIVND (reference sequence). The CDR3 length is 15 residues. The V end lost 8 bases, the J end lost 5 bases, and 18 bases lay between the germline ends. The CDR3 DNA reads as TGTGCCAGTTCCCCCAGATTAGCCGGGAATGAAAAACTGTTTTTT. Amino acids: CASSPRLAGNEKLFF.